The 23 T cell receptor beta chains below all came from one sample that was sequenced in a study of blood T cell repertoires in COVID-19. Here immunoSEQ multiplex PCR was the method, and the copy in TCRdb shows in-frame clones only, minus some. The sample contains under 300,000 clones, approximately 84% of which appear only once. Sequencing input: peripheral blood. The source is a human donor with COVID-19, enrolled during active disease. The donor label of this sample is uncertain.

The chain carries TRBV6-5 and TRBJ1-1; 7 bases align to TRBD1. Germline V gene sequence: CDR1 MNHEY, CDR2 SVGAGI. With 6 bases clipped from V and 1 base from J, the junction kept 2 bases outside the gene matches. This CDR3 region has 13 residues. The CDR3 reads CASRGTANTEAFF. In DNA form, the CDR3 reads TGTGCCAGCAGGGGGACAGCGAACACTGAAGCTTTCTTT.

The chain links TRBV4-3 to TRBJ2-1; 8 nucleotides agree with TRBD2. Germline CDR1 LGHNA, CDR2 YSLEER. V trimming: 0 bases; J trimming: 7 bases; junction bases outside the gene matches: 11. The CDR3 loop spans 17 amino acids. DNA of the CDR3: TGCGCCAGCAGCCAAGATGACCAGCGGGAGATAGGTAATGAGCAGTTCTTC. Its translation is CASSQDDQREIGNEQFF.

The V and J genes are TRBV19 and TRBJ1-6, with a possible D match to TRBD1 (5 bases). V was shortened by 9 bases and J by 8 bases, with 14 bases between the two germline ends. Germline assignment: CDR1 LNHDA and CDR2 SQIVND (reference sequence). This CDR3 spans 13 amino acids. The CDR3 here is CASGSEQDSPLHF. The DNA for the CDR3 is TGTGCCAGCGGGAGTGAACAGGATTCACCCCTCCACTTT. Drawing the rest from reference TRBV19 and TRBJ1-6, the complete variable domain is DGGITQSPKYLFRKEGQNVTLSCEQNLNHDAMYWYRQDPGQGLRLIYYSQIVNDFQKGDIAEGYSVSREKKESFPLTVTSAQKNPTAFYLCASGSEQDSPLHFGNGTRLTVT.

The rearrangement joins TRBV18 to TRBJ2-7, with a tentative D call TRBD2 (6 bases). V was shortened by 1 base and J by 0 bases, with 7 bases between the two germline ends. CDR1 is KGHSH and CDR2 is LQKENI in the germline V gene. There are 14 residues in the CDR3. CDR3 nucleotides: TGTGCCAGCTCACCACGCGGGAACTCCTACGAGCAGTACTTC. As protein: CASSPRGNSYEQYF.

The chain has TRBV15 and TRBJ2-7; 11 nucleotides align to TRBD2. The germline CDR1 and CDR2 sequences are LNHNV and YYDKDF (reference sequence). V shed 6 bases, J shed 6 bases, and the junction held 7 bases outside the gene matches. The CDR3 extends over 14 amino acids. The CDR3 region is CATRETSGSPEQYF. The CDR3 coding sequence is TGTGCCACCAGGGAAACTAGCGGGAGTCCCGAGCAGTACTTC.

This clone was recorded once. This chain uses TRBV19 with TRBJ1-5, with 9 bases aligning to TRBD1. With 5 bases clipped from V and 5 bases from J, the junction kept 13 bases outside the gene matches. This CDR3 comprises 17 residues. Per the germline V gene, CDR1 is LNHDA and CDR2 is SQIVND (reference sequence). DNA of the CDR3: TGTGCCAGTAGTTCGCGAGGGACAGGGTGGAGGGATCAGCCCCAGCATTTT. As protein: CASSSRGTGWRDQPQHF. Full variable domain (outside the CDR3, taken from reference TRBV19 and TRBJ1-5): DGGITQSPKYLFRKEGQNVTLSCEQNLNHDAMYWYRQDPGQGLRLIYYSQIVNDFQKGDIAEGYSVSREKKESFPLTVTSAQKNPTAFYLCASSSRGTGWRDQPQHFGDGTRLSIL.

V usage is TRBV6-5 and J usage is TRBJ2-7; 8 nucleotides agree with TRBD2. Per the germline V gene, CDR1 is MNHEY and CDR2 is SVGAGI. The CDR3 is 16 amino acids. V trimming: 0 bases; J trimming: 2 bases; junction bases outside the gene matches: 6. CDR3 coding DNA: TGTGCCAGCAGTTACTCGCGGCTAGCGGGCGCCTACGAGCAGTACTTC. Protein sequence: CASSYSRLAGAYEQYF.

This clone appeared a few times. The rearrangement links TRBV6-5 to TRBJ1-1; TRBD1 matches at 9 bases. The trim removed 6 bases at V and 5 bases at J, leaving 1 base unmatched. Germline V lookup: CDR1 MNHEY, CDR2 SVGAGI. CDR3 size: 12 residues. In DNA form, the CDR3 reads TGTGCCAGCAGGACAGGGGGGACTGAAGCTTTCTTT. This encodes CASRTGGTEAFF.

The gene calls are TRBV7-9 and TRBJ1-3; 11 positions match TRBD1. Trimming took 5 bases from V and 4 from J; bases not matched to a gene: 10. Germline V lookup: CDR1 SEHNR, CDR2 FQNEAQ (reference sequence). The CDR3 is 17 amino acids. CDR3 residues: CASSAGTGGFIGNTIYF. The CDR3 DNA is TGTGCCAGCAGCGCCGGGACAGGGGGGTTTATAGGAAACACCATATATTTT.

This rearrangement joins TRBV6-1 to TRBJ2-7; tentative D call: TRBD2 (7 bases). Germline CDR1 reads MNHNS; CDR2 reads SASEGT. V was pared by 3 bases and J by 5 bases, with 23 bases between. This CDR3 region has 17 residues. This chain's CDR3 is CASSDARGGGEGDEQYF. For the CDR3, the DNA is TGTGCCAGCAGTGACGCCCGTGGGGGGGGCGAAGGTGACGAGCAGTACTTC.

The J gene is TRBJ2-7, the V gene TRBV20-1, with D unresolved. The CDR3 has 13 residues. Per the germline V gene, CDR1 is DFQATT and CDR2 is SNEGSKA (reference sequence). Trimming took 3 bases from V and 2 from J, leaving 11 bases between them. CDR3 in amino acids: CSASLGAPYEQYF. As DNA, the CDR3 is TGCAGTGCTAGTCTGGGCGCTCCCTACGAGCAGTACTTC.

The chain joins TRBV20-1 to TRBJ2-2; maybe TRBD1 (5 bases). The CDR3 covers 14 residues. The germline CDR1 and CDR2 sequences are DFQATT and SNEGSKA (reference sequence). Trimming pared 3 bases from V and 4 bases from J, leaving 12 bases between. Written as DNA, the CDR3 is TGCAGTGCTAGTAAAAGGGGTACCACCGGGGAGCTGTTTTTT. Encoded protein: CSASKRGTTGELFF.

The chain recombines TRBV5-1 with TRBJ1-1, with unresolved D. V lost 5 bases and J 1 base, leaving 15 bases between the germline ends. CDR3 size: 15 residues. Looked up from germline, CDR1 is SGHRS and CDR2 is YFSETQ. The CDR3 loop is CASRTGRGANTEAFF. In DNA, the CDR3 is TGCGCCAGCAGAACTGGGCGGGGAGCGAACACTGAAGCTTTCTTT.

The chain carries TRBV5-1 and TRBJ2-1; possibly TRBD1 for D (6 bases). This CDR3 has 13 residues. The germline CDR1 and CDR2 sequences are SGHRS and YFSETQ. V was shortened by 3 bases and J by 6 bases, with 10 bases between the two germline ends. For the CDR3, the DNA is TGCGCCAGCAGCTACGGACAGATCAATGAGCAGTTCTTC. Its protein is CASSYGQINEQFF.

The V and J genes are TRBV6-4 and TRBJ1-5; TRBD1 agrees at 8 bases. Germline V CDR1 and CDR2: MRHNA, SNTAGT. The CDR3 loop spans 12 amino acids. V shed 9 bases and J 6 bases; nucleotides not matched to a gene: 4. CDR3 in DNA: TGTGCCAGGCCAGGGGGCCCTCAGCCCCAGCATTTT. Amino acids: CARPGGPQPQHF.

This clone has a single count. The V call is TRBV29-1, the J call TRBJ2-5, with TRBD1 matching over 7 bases. CDR1 and CDR2 from the germline V gene are SQVTM and ANQGSEA. The CDR3 is 14 residues long. Unmatched junction bases numbered 7, after V lost 4 bases and J lost 2 bases. The CDR3 here is CSVGQGTDQETQYF. CDR3 DNA: TGCAGCGTTGGTCAAGGGACAGATCAAGAGACCCAGTACTTC.

This chain links TRBV24-1 with TRBJ2-5, with 9 positions matching TRBD1. In germline, CDR1 is KGHDR, CDR2 SFDVKD. Unmatched junction bases numbered 11, after V lost 1 base and J lost 3 bases. The CDR3 runs 18 residues. The CDR3 DNA is TGTGCCACCAGTGATTTAGGGACAGGGAGGGCCTCCGAAGAGACCCAGTACTTC. It translates to CATSDLGTGRASEETQYF.

The rearrangement joins TRBV6-1 to TRBJ2-7, with D possibly being TRBD1 (5 bases). Trimming removed 2 bases from V and 0 bases from J, with 8 bases in between. The CDR3 totals 14 residues. Germline-derived CDR1 and CDR2 are MNHNS and SASEGT. DNA of the CDR3: TGTGCCAGCAGTGAAAACAGGCTCTCCTACGAGCAGTACTTC. The encoded protein is CASSENRLSYEQYF.

This clone was counted a single time. The V and J genes are TRBV28 and TRBJ2-7, with 8 bases aligning to TRBD1. The CDR3 contains 15 residues. V shed 4 bases, J shed 2 bases, and the junction held 7 bases outside the gene matches. Per the germline V gene, CDR1 is MDHEN and CDR2 is SYDVKM. DNA of the CDR3: TGTGCCAGCAGTTCAGCCCGACAGGGGCCCTACGAGCAGTACTTC. Encoded protein: CASSSARQGPYEQYF.

This clone showed up just a few times. V gene TRBV6-5 combines with J gene TRBJ2-7; D gene unclear. V gave up 6 bases and J gave up 2 bases, with 14 bases separating them. Per germline, CDR1 MNHEY and CDR2 SVGAGI. The CDR3 runs to 14 residues. The CDR3 region has the DNA TGTGCCAGCAGGCCAACCTCTAAGACCTACGAGCAGTACTTC. Its translation: CASRPTSKTYEQYF.

V is TRBV5-5 and J is TRBJ1-5, with D perhaps TRBD1 (5 bases). The CDR3 sequence is 15 residues long. Germline V CDR1 and CDR2: SGHKS, YYEKEE (reference sequence). V lost 0 bases, J lost 6 bases, and 13 bases lay in between. DNA of the CDR3: TGTGCCAGCAGCTTGGCTGGGGCCAATCGTCAGCCCCAGCATTTT. This sequence encodes CASSLAGANRQPQHF.

The chain uses TRBV7-9 and TRBJ2-6; 11 bases map to TRBD1. There are 19 residues in the CDR3. Germline V gives CDR1 SEHNR, CDR2 FQNEAQ (reference sequence). With V trimmed by 6 bases and J by 0 bases, 10 bases remained unmatched. Here the CDR3 DNA reads TGTGCCAGCAGTTCCGTCCGGACAGGGGGCCTCTCTGGGGCCAACGTCCTGACTTTC. Amino acid sequence: CASSSVRTGGLSGANVLTF. Combining the CDR3 with reference TRBV7-9 and TRBJ2-6 gives the whole variable domain DTGVSQNPRHKITKRGQNVTFRCDPISEHNRLYWYRQTLGQGPEFLTYFQNEAQLEKSRLLSDRFSAERPKGSFSTLEIQRTEQGDSAMYLCASSSVRTGGLSGANVLTFGAGSRLTVL.

The chain joins TRBV28 to TRBJ1-1; 7 bases map to TRBD1. Germline CDR1 reads MDHEN; CDR2 reads SYDVKM. This CDR3 comprises 15 residues. The ends lost 5 bases at V and 5 bases at J; junction bases unmatched: 11. The CDR3 DNA reads as TGTGCCAGCAGTCACGGGGACAGACAGCTTACTGAAGCTTTCTTT. Amino acids: CASSHGDRQLTEAFF.